These 25 T cell receptor beta chains were sequenced from one sample in a study of glioma-infiltrating T cells after dendritic cell vaccination. TCRdb's copy holds only in-frame clones and misses some; the assay was immunoSEQ multiplex PCR. The sample contains 100,000 to 120,000 clones, almost 90% of which appear only once. Indicated time point: after dendritic cell vaccination, including at tumor progression/relapse. Sequences were derived from blood, sampled after dendritic cell vaccination. The receptors originated from a human donor with glioblastoma.

The chain has TRBV2 and TRBJ1-2; maybe TRBD1 (5 bases). The CDR3 has 14 residues. Germline-derived CDR1 and CDR2 are SNHLY and FYNNEI. V was clipped by 7 bases and J by 2 bases, with 14 bases between them. CDR3 sequence (DNA): TGTGCCAGCACCCGAGACAGCTTAAACTATGGCTACACCTTC. It yields the protein CASTRDSLNYGYTF. Full variable domain (rest looked up from reference TRBV2 and TRBJ1-2): EPEVTQTPSHQVTQMGQEVILRCVPISNHLYFYWYRQILGQKVEFLVSFYNNEISEKSEIFDDQFSVERPDGSNFTLKIRSTKLEDSAMYFCASTRDSLNYGYTFGSGTRLTVV.

V gene TRBV5-1 combines with J gene TRBJ2-7; possible D gene TRBD1, 6 bases. CDR1 and CDR2 (germline): SGHRS, YFSETQ. The CDR3 is 14 residues long. Trimming removed 0 bases from V and 5 bases from J, with 12 bases in between. CDR3 nucleotides: TGCGCCAGCAGCTTGGGAACAGGGATCCACGAGCAGTACTTC. Translation gives CASSLGTGIHEQYF.

Notes on this clone: The germline gene is not matched at one end of the junction; a read error may be the cause. This chain links TRBV27 with TRBJ2-1; the D gene is possibly TRBD2 (5 bases). This CDR3 is 15 amino acids long. Germline V lookup: CDR1 MNHEY, CDR2 SMNVEV (reference sequence). The CDR3 DNA reads as TGCGCCAGCAGTTTACGGGGTTCCCTTTACAATGAGCAGTTCTTC. This encodes CASSLRGSLYNEQFF.

V usage is TRBV5-1 and J usage is TRBJ1-4; TRBD1 aligns across 9 bases. This CDR3 contains 16 residues. The V gene end was trimmed by 0 bases and the J gene end by 8 bases; junction bases not matched to a gene: 8. Per the germline V gene, CDR1 is SGHRS and CDR2 is YFSETQ. The CDR3 nucleotides read TGCGCCAGCAGCTTGGGTCCGGGACAGGGAGGGGAAAAACTGTTTTTT. Translated: CASSLGPGQGGEKLFF.

The chain joins TRBV11-2 to TRBJ2-6; D not resolved. Germline CDR1 SGHAT, CDR2 FQNNGV. Trimming took off 5 bases at V and 0 bases at J, with 5 bases between the two ends. CDR3 size: 14 residues. In DNA, the CDR3 is TGTGCCAGCAGCCCCTACTCTGGGGCCAACGTCCTGACTTTC. Amino acid sequence: CASSPYSGANVLTF.

The chain combines TRBV4-1 with TRBJ2-7; perhaps TRBD1 as D (5 bases). Germline lookup yields CDR1 MGHRA and CDR2 YSYEKL. This CDR3 comprises 19 residues. The V end lost 4 bases, the J end lost 0 bases, and 25 bases lay between the germline ends. CDR3 amino acids: CASSRDLWSVGASSYEQYF. The CDR3 DNA reads TGCGCCAGCAGCCGGGATCTGTGGTCTGTTGGGGCCAGCTCCTACGAGCAGTACTTC.

V gene TRBV5-4 combines with J gene TRBJ2-3, with unresolved D. With 6 bases removed from V and 2 bases from J, the gap between germline ends came to 13 bases. CDR3 size: 14 residues. From germline, CDR1 is SGHNT and CDR2 YYREEE (reference sequence). The CDR3 bases are TGTGCCAGCACCTCCGCGCGGCACACAGATACGCAGTATTTT. This gives the protein CASTSARHTDTQYF.

The chain has TRBV10-3 and TRBJ2-7; possible D gene TRBD1, 6 bases. The CDR3 sequence is 12 residues long. V was pared by 11 bases and J by 2 bases, with 13 bases between. Germline V CDR1 and CDR2: ENHRY, SYGVKD. CDR3: CAVQGMAYEQYF. As DNA, the CDR3 is TGTGCCGTACAGGGTATGGCCTACGAGCAGTACTTC.

CDR3 in DNA: TGTGCCAGCAGACGAGCGGGATCCTACGAGCAGTACTTC. Encoded protein: CASRRAGSYEQYF. V is TRBV11-2 and J is TRBJ2-7; 7 bases fit TRBD2. This CDR3 contains 13 residues. With V trimmed by 6 bases and J by 1 base, 3 bases remained unmatched. CDR1 is SGHAT, CDR2 FQNNGV, per germline.

This chain connects TRBV11-3 to TRBJ1-2, with D unresolved. The CDR3 runs to 18 residues. From germline, CDR1 is SGHNT and CDR2 YENEEA. Trimming took 5 bases from V and 3 from J, leaving 25 bases between them. The CDR3 sequence is CASSESRSGVVGDYGYTF. The CDR3 bases are TGTGCCAGCAGCGAATCGCGTTCCGGGGTGGTCGGCGACTATGGCTACACCTTC. Based on the CDR3 plus reference TRBV11-3 and TRBJ1-2, the full variable domain is EAGVVQSPRYKIIEKKQPVAFWCNPISGHNTLYWYLQNLGQGPELLIRYENEEAVDDSQLPKDRFSAERLKGVDSTLKIQPAELGDSAVYLCASSESRSGVVGDYGYTFGSGTRLTVV.

This clone appeared a single time. This chain connects TRBV30 to TRBJ2-5; 8 bases align to TRBD1. The closer fit of TRBJ2-7 to the DNA end suggests the J call may be wrong. CDR3 length: 15 amino acids. Germline assignment: CDR1 GTSNPN and CDR2 SVGIG (reference sequence). This CDR3 reads CAWSSGGAGNYEQYF. The CDR3 DNA reads TGTGCCTGGAGTTCAGGGGGCGCAGGAAACTACGAGCAGTACTTC.

This clone was found once. The chain combines TRBV30 with TRBJ1-3; tentative D call: TRBD1 (5 bases). CDR3 size: 15 residues. Germline V gene data show CDR1 as GTSNPN and CDR2 as SVGIG (reference sequence). Trimming stripped 4 bases from V and 2 bases from J, with 15 bases between. The CDR3 spells CAWNSPGLAGNTIYF. In DNA form, the CDR3 reads TGTGCCTGGAACTCCCCGGGACTAGCTGGAAACACCATATATTTT.

This clone has only one observation. CDR3 residues: CASSYRGGNTEAFF. CDR3 nucleotides: TGCGCCAGCAGTTATAGGGGGGGGAACACTGAAGCTTTCTTT. This chain connects TRBV5-1 to TRBJ1-1; weak D call: TRBD1 (6 bases). This CDR3 spans 14 amino acids. V was cut by 5 bases and J by 1 base, with 12 bases left in between. Germline CDR1 and CDR2: SGHRS and YFSETQ.

The chain combines TRBV7-9 with TRBJ2-7, with D hard to call. The CDR3 runs to 14 residues. V dropped 1 base and J dropped 4 bases, with 11 bases sitting between them. In germline, CDR1 is SEHNR, CDR2 FQNEAQ (reference sequence). CDR3 region: CASSLEARRYEQYF. CDR3 bases: TGTGCCAGCAGCTTAGAGGCGCGGAGATACGAGCAGTACTTC.

The chain carries TRBV5-4 and TRBJ1-4; 7 nucleotides match TRBD1. CDR1 is SGHNT, CDR2 YYREEE, per germline (reference sequence). Trimming cost V 0 bases and J 1 base; bases outside gene matches: 0. The CDR3 totals 15 residues. For the CDR3, the DNA is TGTGCCAGCAGCTTGGGACAGGGAACTAATGAAAAACTGTTTTTT. Encoded protein: CASSLGQGTNEKLFF.

This clone was found once. The chain joins TRBV5-1 to TRBJ2-7, with 11 bases that match TRBD1. The CDR3 has 14 amino acids. V lost 3 bases and J lost 7; bases outside the gene matches: 6. Germline V gene lookup returns CDR1 SGHRS and CDR2 YFSETQ. For the CDR3, the DNA is TGCGCCAGCAGCTCCGGACAGGGGGCTTTGGAGCAGTACTTC. The encoded protein is CASSSGQGALEQYF.

This chain connects TRBV6-5 to TRBJ1-5, with 8 bases fitting TRBD1. Germline V gene sequence: CDR1 MNHEY, CDR2 SVGAGI. The V gene end was trimmed by 6 bases and the J gene end by 1 base; junction bases not matched to a gene: 5. The CDR3 totals 15 residues. The CDR3 spells CASSPRGRSNQPQHF. The DNA of the CDR3 is TGTGCCAGCAGCCCCAGGGGGCGAAGCAATCAGCCCCAGCATTTT.

This chain links TRBV7-2 with TRBJ2-1; TRBD2 matches 13 bases. From germline, CDR1 is SGHTA and CDR2 FQGNSA. With V trimmed by 0 bases and J by 8 bases, 4 bases remained unmatched. The CDR3 is made up of 16 amino acids. Here the CDR3 reads CASSLAGTSGTHEQFF. Here the CDR3 DNA reads TGTGCCAGCAGCTTAGCCGGGACTAGCGGGACCCATGAGCAGTTCTTC.

J is TRBJ2-5 and V is TRBV4-1, with D perhaps matching TRBD2 (5 bases). CDR1 and CDR2 from the germline V gene are MGHRA and YSYEKL. The CDR3 totals 15 residues. V was clipped by 0 bases and J by 7 bases, with 15 bases between them. The CDR3 here is CASSQEPTRSGTQYF. In nucleotides, the CDR3 is TGCGCCAGCAGCCAAGAACCGACCAGGAGCGGGACCCAGTACTTC.

The chain employs TRBV19 and TRBJ2-7, with a tentative D call TRBD2 (6 bases). The length of the CDR3 is 18 residues. The V gene's germline CDR1 is LNHDA and CDR2 SQIVND (reference sequence). The ends were cut back, 3 bases at V and 3 bases at J, with 24 bases in the middle. The CDR3 protein is CASSITGGIEDSLYEQYF. The CDR3 DNA sequence: TGTGCCAGTAGTATCACCGGGGGAATAGAAGATTCTCTCTACGAGCAGTACTTC.

The chain combines TRBV28 with TRBJ1-3, with 12 bases fitting TRBD1. V gave up 4 bases and J gave up 3 bases; unmatched junction bases: 4. The CDR3 is 16 amino acids. Germline CDR1 is MDHEN and CDR2 is SYDVKM. This CDR3 is CASSSGQGAYGNTIYF. CDR3 sequence (DNA): TGTGCCAGCAGTTCGGGACAGGGGGCTTATGGAAACACCATATATTTT.

The V gene is TRBV6-4, the J gene TRBJ2-7; 8 bases align to TRBD1. Losses at the gene ends were 0 bases for V and 3 bases for J; bases not matched to a gene: 7. CDR1 is MRHNA and CDR2 is SNTAGT in the germline V gene. The CDR3 is 16 amino acids. CDR3 amino acids: CASSDSRTGLLYEQYF. Written as DNA, the CDR3 is TGTGCCAGCAGTGACTCCAGGACAGGGCTTCTCTACGAGCAGTACTTC.

The chain couples TRBV6-5 to TRBJ1-2; D may be TRBD1 (5 bases). The germline CDR1 and CDR2 sequences are MNHEY and SVGAGI. The ends were cut back, 0 bases at V and 3 bases at J, with 8 bases in the middle. CDR3 length: 14 residues. Here the CDR3 reads CASSYSGADYGYTF. The CDR3 nucleotides read TGTGCCAGCAGTTACTCAGGGGCGGACTATGGCTACACCTTC.

The chain links TRBV20-1 to TRBJ2-7, with D unclear. The CDR3 is 11 residues long. Germline V CDR1 and CDR2: DFQATT, SNEGSKA (reference sequence). The V end was cut by 6 bases, the J end by 3 bases, with 9 bases between. CDR3 protein: CSANSRYEQYF. Here the CDR3 DNA reads TGCAGTGCAAACTCTCGCTACGAGCAGTACTTC.

CDR3 sequence reads: CASSKRDRGNEQYF. Here the CDR3 DNA reads TGTGCCAGCAGTAAGAGGGACAGGGGGAACGAGCAGTACTTC. V and J are TRBV28 and TRBJ2-7, with TRBD1 matching 11 bases. The J segment lost 5 bases and the V segment lost 5 bases, leaving 5 bases of the junction unmatched. This CDR3 contains 14 residues. CDR1 and CDR2 (germline): MDHEN, SYDVKM.